This passage covers 13 T cell receptor beta chains from one sample sequenced in a study of response to subunit inactivated influenza vaccine. TCRdb reprocessed the RT-PCR reads with MiXCR, giving one entry per CDR3 protein. This sample carries 700,000 to 900,000 distinct CDR3 sequences, approximately 21% of them seen once, and the ten largest clones take roughly 10%. The sequencing used PBMCs from blood, collected about 5 days after vaccination. The receptors were sampled from a man in his fifties or sixties who received an inactivated influenza vaccine.

The chain recombines TRBV28 with TRBJ2-5, with a weak D call TRBD2 (6 bases). The germline V and J ends were trimmed by 6 bases and 4 bases, with 15 bases remaining between them. Germline-derived CDR1 and CDR2 are MDHEN and SYDVKM. The CDR3 is 14 residues long. The CDR3: CASSGGRQGETQYF. CDR3 sequence (DNA): TGTGCCAGCAGCGGGGGTAGGCAAGGAGAGACCCAGTACTTC.

This chain joins TRBV2 and TRBJ2-7; 8 nucleotides align to TRBD1. CDR1 is SNHLY and CDR2 is FYNNEI in the germline V gene. The length of the CDR3 is 16 residues. Germline trimming cut 2 bases from V and 2 bases from J; bases unmatched to any gene: 8. The CDR3 nucleotides are TGTGCCAGCAGTGAACCCCGGGACAGGAGCCCCTACGAGCAGTACTTC. Its protein product is CASSEPRDRSPYEQYF.

V usage is TRBV7-9 and J usage is TRBJ2-3, with D hard to call. The CDR3 is made up of 16 amino acids. V shed 5 bases and J shed 0 bases, with 15 bases lying between them. The germline gives CDR1 SEHNR, CDR2 FQNEAQ (reference sequence). The CDR3: CASSPPVRNSTDTQYF. In nucleotides, the CDR3 is TGTGCCAGCAGCCCCCCCGTGCGCAATAGCACAGATACGCAGTATTTT.

This clonotype was recorded a few times. The rearrangement uses TRBV12-1 and TRBJ2-5. TRBV12-1 is termed a pseudogene. CDR3 length equals 14 residues. CDR3 in DNA: TGTGCCAGCAGCAAGGTGGCTTGGCAAGAGACCCAGTACTTC. Translation: CASSKVAWQETQYF.

V gene TRBV5-1 combines with J gene TRBJ1-5; 9 positions agree with TRBD1. V shed 3 bases and J 0 bases; nucleotides not matched to a gene: 10. The CDR3 has 18 amino acids. Germline lookup yields CDR1 SGHRS and CDR2 YFSETQ. The CDR3 loop is CASSSGQGQFYSNQPQHF. CDR3 coding DNA: TGCGCCAGCAGCTCCGGACAGGGGCAGTTTTATAGCAATCAGCCCCAGCATTTT.

This clonotype was recorded a few times. This sequence joins TRBV20-1 and TRBJ2-1; 9 nucleotides match TRBD2. This CDR3 has 17 amino acids. Germline V gene data show CDR1 as DFQATT and CDR2 as SNEGSKA (reference sequence). With 0 bases clipped from V and 5 bases from J, the junction kept 11 bases outside the gene matches. The CDR3 DNA is TGCAGTGCTAGAGATGGGGAACTAGCGGGCCTTGACAATGAGCAGTTCTTC. Translating it yields CSARDGELAGLDNEQFF.

Only a few counts were recorded for this clonotype. The chain is built from TRBV12-3 or TRBV12-4 and TRBJ1-5; D gene ambiguous. CDR3 length: 13 residues. Trimming shortened V by 3 bases and J by 7 bases, and 10 bases separated the two germline ends. The CDR3 bases are TGTGCCAGCAGTTTCGGGGAAAACCAGCCCCAGCATTTT. Translating it yields CASSFGENQPQHF.

The sample holds a few counts of this clonotype. This rearrangement joins TRBV12-3 or TRBV12-4 to TRBJ2-7; D is possibly TRBD2 (6 bases). The CDR3 has 14 amino acids. V lost 6 bases and J 4 bases, leaving 16 bases between the germline ends. CDR3: CASSSSGFQYEQYF. In nucleotides, the CDR3 is TGTGCCAGCAGCTCGAGCGGGTTCCAGTACGAGCAGTACTTC.

This chain links TRBV20-1 with TRBJ2-7, with 9 bases fitting TRBD1. This CDR3 has 15 amino acids. Trimming at V came to 3 bases and at J to 9 bases, leaving 15 bases not matched to a gene. Germline V lookup: CDR1 DFQATT, CDR2 SNEGSKA (reference sequence). CDR3 sequence reads: CSARGGTGIGTGQYF. The CDR3 DNA reads TGCAGTGCTAGGGGGGGGACAGGGATTGGGACGGGGCAGTACTTC.

The J gene is TRBJ2-7, the V gene TRBV6-2 or TRBV6-3, with no clear D. With 2 bases removed from V and 2 bases from J, the gap between germline ends came to 10 bases. This CDR3 is 14 amino acids long. In germline, CDR1 is MNHEY, CDR2 SVGEGT. CDR3 nucleotide sequence: TGTGCCAGCAGTTACCGAAGCCCCCCCTACGAGCAGTACTTC. This translates into CASSYRSPPYEQYF.

V usage is TRBV9 and J usage is TRBJ1-2; no clear D. Germline V gene data show CDR1 as SGDLS and CDR2 as YYNGEE. Trimming left V 0 bases short and J 2 bases short, with 5 bases between. The CDR3 is made up of 13 amino acids. CDR3 amino acids: CASSVVKNYGYTF. CDR3 bases: TGTGCCAGCAGCGTAGTTAAAAACTATGGCTACACCTTC.

The chain links TRBV15 to TRBJ1-4, with TRBD1 as a possible D gene (5 bases). The CDR3 totals 20 residues. Looked up from germline, CDR1 is LNHNV and CDR2 is YYDKDF (reference sequence). The V gene lost 0 bases and the J gene lost 0 bases, with 20 bases spanning the gap. The CDR3: CATSRDSGTQLLSTNEKLFF. CDR3 DNA: TGTGCCACCAGCAGAGATTCTGGGACTCAACTTTTGTCAACTAATGAAAAACTGTTTTTT.

Only a few counts were recorded for this clonotype. J is TRBJ2-3 and V is TRBV27; TRBD2 might be the D (6 bases). The CDR3 length is 18 residues. Germline V lookup: CDR1 MNHEY, CDR2 SMNVEV (reference sequence). Trimming pared 0 bases from V and 0 bases from J, leaving 16 bases between. The DNA of the CDR3 is TGTGCCAGCAGTTTATCGGTAAAGGACTACGCGAGCACAGATACGCAGTATTTT. Residues: CASSLSVKDYASTDTQYF.